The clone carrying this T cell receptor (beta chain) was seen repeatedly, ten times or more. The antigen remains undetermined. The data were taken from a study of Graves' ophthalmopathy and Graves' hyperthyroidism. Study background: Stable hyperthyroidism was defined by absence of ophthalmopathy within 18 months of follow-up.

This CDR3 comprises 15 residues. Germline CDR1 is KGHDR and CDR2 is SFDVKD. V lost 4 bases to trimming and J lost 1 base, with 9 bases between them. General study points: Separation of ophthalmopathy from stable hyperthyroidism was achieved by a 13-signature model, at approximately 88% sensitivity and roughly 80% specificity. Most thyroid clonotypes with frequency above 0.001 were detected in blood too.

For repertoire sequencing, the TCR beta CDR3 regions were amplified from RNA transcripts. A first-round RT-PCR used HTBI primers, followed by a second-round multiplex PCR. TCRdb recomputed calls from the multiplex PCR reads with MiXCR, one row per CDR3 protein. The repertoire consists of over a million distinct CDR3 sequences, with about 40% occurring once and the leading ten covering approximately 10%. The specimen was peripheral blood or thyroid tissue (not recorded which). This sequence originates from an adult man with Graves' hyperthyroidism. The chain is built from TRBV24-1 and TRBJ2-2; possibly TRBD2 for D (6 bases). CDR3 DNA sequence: TGTGCCACCAGTGACTCCGGGAGGAACACCGGGGAGCTGTTTTTT. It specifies CATSDSGRNTGELFF.